Listed here is a single T cell receptor beta chain. Its specificity is not known. This sample is drawn from a study of cytomegalovirus exposure and HLA in healthy donors. The CDR3 runs 12 residues. Trimming removed 1 base from V and 11 bases from J, with 11 bases in between. Germline V gene lookup returns CDR1 SEHNR and CDR2 FQNEAQ (reference sequence). The PCR made use of 60 Vbeta and 13 Jbeta primers. The method was immunoSEQ multiplex PCR; TCRdb's version includes in-frame clones alone and lacks a portion of them. The data hold about 98,000 clones, with around 77% observed a single time. Study-level points and caveats: After further analysis at a later stage, 17,000 or so TCR beta sequences were associated with HLA alleles at 0.05 false discovery rate.

This receptor was obtained from a male donor in good health and CMV-seropositive. The chain joins TRBV7-9 to TRBJ1-1, with a tentative D call TRBD1 (5 bases). Sequencing input: PBMCs. The chain's CDR3 is CASSLEGDRAFF. As DNA, the CDR3 is TGTGCCAGCAGCTTAGAAGGGGATCGGGCTTTCTTT. The full variable domain, its missing parts supplied by reference TRBV7-9 and TRBJ1-1, is DTGVSQNPRHKITKRGQNVTFRCDPISEHNRLYWYRQTLGQGPEFLTYFQNEAQLEKSRLLSDRFSAERPKGSFSTLEIQRTEQGDSAMYLCASSLEGDRAFFGQGTRLTVV.